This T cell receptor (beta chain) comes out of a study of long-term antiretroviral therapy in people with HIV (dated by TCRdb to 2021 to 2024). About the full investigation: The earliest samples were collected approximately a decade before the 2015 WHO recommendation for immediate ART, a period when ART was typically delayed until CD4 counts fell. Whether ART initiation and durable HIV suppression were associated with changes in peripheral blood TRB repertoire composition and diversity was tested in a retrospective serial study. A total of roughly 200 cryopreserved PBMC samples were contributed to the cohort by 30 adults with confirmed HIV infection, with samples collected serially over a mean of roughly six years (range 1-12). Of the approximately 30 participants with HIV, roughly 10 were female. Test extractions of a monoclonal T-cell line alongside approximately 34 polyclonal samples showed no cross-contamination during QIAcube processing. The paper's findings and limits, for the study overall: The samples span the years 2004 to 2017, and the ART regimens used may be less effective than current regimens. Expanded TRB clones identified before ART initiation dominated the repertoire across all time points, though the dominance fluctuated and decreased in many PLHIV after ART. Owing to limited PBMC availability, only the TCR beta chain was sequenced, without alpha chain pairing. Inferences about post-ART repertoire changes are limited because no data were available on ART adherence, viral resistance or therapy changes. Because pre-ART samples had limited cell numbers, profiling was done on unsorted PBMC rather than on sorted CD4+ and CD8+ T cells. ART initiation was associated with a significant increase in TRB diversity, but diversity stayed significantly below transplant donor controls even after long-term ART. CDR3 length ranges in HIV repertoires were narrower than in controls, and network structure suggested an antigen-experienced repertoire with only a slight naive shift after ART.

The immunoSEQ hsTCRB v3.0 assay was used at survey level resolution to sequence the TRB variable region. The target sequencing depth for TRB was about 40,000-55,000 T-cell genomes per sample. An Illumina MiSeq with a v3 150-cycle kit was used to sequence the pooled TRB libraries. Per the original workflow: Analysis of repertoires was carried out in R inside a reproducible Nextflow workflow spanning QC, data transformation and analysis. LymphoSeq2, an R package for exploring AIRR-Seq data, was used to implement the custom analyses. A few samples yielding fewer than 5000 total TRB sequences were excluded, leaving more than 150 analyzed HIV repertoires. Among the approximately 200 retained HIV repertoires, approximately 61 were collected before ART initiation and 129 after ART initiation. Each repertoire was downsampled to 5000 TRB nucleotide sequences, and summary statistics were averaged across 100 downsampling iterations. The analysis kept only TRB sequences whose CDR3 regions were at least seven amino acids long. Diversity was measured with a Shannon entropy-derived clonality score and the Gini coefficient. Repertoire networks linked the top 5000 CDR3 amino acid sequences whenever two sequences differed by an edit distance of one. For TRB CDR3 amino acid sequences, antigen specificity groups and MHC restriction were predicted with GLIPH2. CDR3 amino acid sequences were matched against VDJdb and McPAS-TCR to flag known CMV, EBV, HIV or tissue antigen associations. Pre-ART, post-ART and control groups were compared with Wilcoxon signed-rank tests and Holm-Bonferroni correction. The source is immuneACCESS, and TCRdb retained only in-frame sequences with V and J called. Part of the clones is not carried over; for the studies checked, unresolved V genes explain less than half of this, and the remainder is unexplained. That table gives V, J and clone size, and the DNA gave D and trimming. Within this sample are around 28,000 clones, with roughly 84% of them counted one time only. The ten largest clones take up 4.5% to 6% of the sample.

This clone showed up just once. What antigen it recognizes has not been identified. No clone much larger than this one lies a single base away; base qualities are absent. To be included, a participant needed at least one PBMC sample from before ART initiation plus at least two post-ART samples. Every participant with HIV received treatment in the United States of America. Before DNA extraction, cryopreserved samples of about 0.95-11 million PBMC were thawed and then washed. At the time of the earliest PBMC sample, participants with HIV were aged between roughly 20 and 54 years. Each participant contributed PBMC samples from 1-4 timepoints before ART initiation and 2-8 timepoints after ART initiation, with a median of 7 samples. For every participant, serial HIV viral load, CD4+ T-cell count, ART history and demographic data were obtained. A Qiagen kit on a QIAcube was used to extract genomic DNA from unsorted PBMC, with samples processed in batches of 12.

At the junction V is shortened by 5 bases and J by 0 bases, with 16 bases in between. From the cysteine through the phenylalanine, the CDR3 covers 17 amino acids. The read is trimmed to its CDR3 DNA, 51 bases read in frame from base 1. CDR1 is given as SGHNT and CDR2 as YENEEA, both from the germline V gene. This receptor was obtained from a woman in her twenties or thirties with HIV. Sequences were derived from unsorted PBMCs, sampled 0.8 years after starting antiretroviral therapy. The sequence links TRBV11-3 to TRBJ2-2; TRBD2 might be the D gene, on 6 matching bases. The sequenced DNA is TGTGCCAGCAGCCCCGGGGGATGGGGAGCGAACACCGGGGAGCTGTTTTTT. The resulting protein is CASSPGGWGANTGELFF.